This T cell receptor (beta chain) was identified during a study of OX40 agonist ivuxolimab in advanced cancers. Study conclusions and caveats: Averaging showed that CD8+ T cells had more expanded clones than CD4+ did.

This clone was recorded only once. Its antigen remains unidentified. TCRdb keeps only in-frame clones here, not all; method: immunoSEQ multiplex PCR. The sample carries more than 70,000 clones, over 75% recorded once. Trimming pared 5 bases from V and 0 bases from J, leaving 10 bases between. This CDR3 is 13 amino acids long. Germline V gene lookup returns CDR1 SQVTM and CDR2 ANQGSEA. This specimen was CD4+ or CD8+ T cells sorted from blood, taken in a trial of the OX40 agonist ivuxolimab. The chain joins TRBV29-1 to TRBJ1-1, with D tentatively TRBD1 (5 bases). This sequence was found in an adult with an advanced solid tumor such as melanoma, head and neck, liver or kidney cancer. The CDR3 region is CSVIRGLNTEAFF. The CDR3 nucleotides are TGCAGCGTTATCCGGGGCCTGAACACTGAAGCTTTCTTT.